This record looks at one TCR beta chain sequence and its context. This clone was detected once. What antigen it recognizes has not been identified. No base-level quality is on record; no much larger clone is a single base apart. These data come from a study of blood T cell repertoires in COVID-19 (TCRdb year 2020). Study-wide context: Samples from collaborators originated in the United States, Italy and Spain and spanned both the acute and convalescent phases of COVID-19. The prospective study material was composed of cDNA or gDNA derived from T cells, B-cell-depleted T cells, or PBMCs. Deeply sampled blood TCRbeta repertoires from subjects exposed to, actively infected with, or recovered from COVID-19 were included in the dataset. The repertoires were made available in a free public database intended to serve as a resource for research on the immune response to SARS-CoV-2. The samples were drawn from two sources: the first 160 participants of the ongoing ImmuneRACE study, and over 950 subjects contributed by 6 global collaborators. Nearly every sample came with metadata listing a de-identified subject ID, COVID-19 status, age in years and sex. HLA class I and class II types, where available, came from metadata supplied by the sample provider rather than from assay-based typing.

The immunoSEQ Assay, a bias-controlled multiplex PCR, was used to amplify TCRbeta CDR3 regions from genomic DNA. For the original study's pipeline: The number of nucleated cells in each sample was estimated by amplification of reference gene primers within the assay. To quantify the absolute abundance of each unique TCRbeta CDR3 rearrangement, sequence reads were collapsed and filtered. Productive Simpson clonality was computed per sample as the square root of Simpson's diversity index over productive rearrangements. Entries here come from immuneACCESS through TCRdb and include only in-frame sequences with V and J called. Some clones fail to appear in such tables; in the studies checked, an unresolved V gene covers under half of the shortfall, and the cause of the remainder is unknown. The DNA was the basis for D and trimming; V, J and clone size are from that table. Across this sample there are about 200,000 clones, with 65% to 90% seen only once. 3.5% to 4.5% of the sample goes to the ten largest clones.

The germline V gene yields SGHDT for CDR1 and YYEEEE for CDR2. From V the trimming removes 2 bases and from J it removes 4 bases, while the gene matches leave 9 bases of the junction unaccounted for. From cysteine to phenylalanine, the CDR3 is 15 amino acids long. The entry retains the CDR3 DNA only, 45 bases that are in frame from base 1. In the prospective study, participants were about 18 to 95 years old, resided in about two dozen geographic areas of the United States, and were enrolled through a virtual design. In the prospective study, cohorts were assigned on the basis of participant-reported clinical history obtained from a screening survey and a study questionnaire. In the prospective study, mobile phlebotomists collected whole blood, serum and a nasopharyngeal or oropharyngeal swab from each participant. Over a roughly two-month period, participants in the prospective study had the option of providing additional blood draws and questionnaires. Blood samples from the prospective study were shipped frozen or at room temperature prior to DNA extraction.

Points the paper makes about the study in general: The quantity of clinical and demographic metadata differed by source and by participant and was supplied without curation.

What was sequenced was PBMCs or T cells enriched from blood (not recorded which). The receptor comes from a woman in her thirties or forties with acute COVID-19. This receptor chain uses TRBV5-6 and TRBJ2-7, and TRBD2 matches 7 of the central bases. This receptor carries the CDR3 CASSFGGRSGYEQYF. The DNA sequence is as follows: TGTGCCAGCAGCTTTGGCGGGAGATCGGGTTACGAGCAGTACTTC.